The sequence of this TCR beta chain was determined in a study of blood T cells in healthy people across ages. Study conclusions and caveats: Strong correlation linked observed beta diversity and percent naive T cells.

Primers used in a second PCR of roughly 7 to 11 cycles were a sample-barcoded 5' primer and a J-beta primer mix. At least 2.5 million CDR3-containing paired-end reads were obtained per sample. Each CDR3 protein gets one entry after TCRdb re-called the 5' RACE reads with MiXCR. The profile shows about 1.8 million distinct CDR3 sequences, around 50% of them singletons. The V and J ends lost 5 bases and 7 bases respectively, with 11 bases between them. The CDR3 length is 13 residues. Comments on this clonotype: Antigen specificity is unknown.

This receptor was taken from a woman in her 40s in good health. The sequencing sample was made of blood. The V call is TRBV12-3 or TRBV12-4, the J call TRBJ1-4; no reliable D call. The CDR3 loop reads CASSAARLEKLFF. The DNA for the CDR3 is TGTGCCAGCAGTGCGGCCCGACTTGAAAAACTGTTTTTT.